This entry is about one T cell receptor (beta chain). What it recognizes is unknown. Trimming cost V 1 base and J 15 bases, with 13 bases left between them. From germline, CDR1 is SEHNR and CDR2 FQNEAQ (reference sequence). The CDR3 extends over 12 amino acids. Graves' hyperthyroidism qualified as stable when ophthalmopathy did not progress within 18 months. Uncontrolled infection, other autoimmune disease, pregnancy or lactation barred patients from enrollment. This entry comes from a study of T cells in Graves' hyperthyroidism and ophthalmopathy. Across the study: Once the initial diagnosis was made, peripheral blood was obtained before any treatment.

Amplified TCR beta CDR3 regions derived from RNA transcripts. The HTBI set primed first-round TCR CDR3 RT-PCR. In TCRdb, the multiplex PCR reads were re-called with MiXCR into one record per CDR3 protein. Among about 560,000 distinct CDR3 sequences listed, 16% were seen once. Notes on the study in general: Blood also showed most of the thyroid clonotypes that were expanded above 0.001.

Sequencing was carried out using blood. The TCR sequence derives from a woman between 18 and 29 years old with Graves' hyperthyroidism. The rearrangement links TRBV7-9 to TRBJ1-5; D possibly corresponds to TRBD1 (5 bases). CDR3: CASSLDLGDPHF. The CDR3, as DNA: TGTGCCAGCAGCTTAGATCTTGGGGACCCGCATTTT.